A selection of T cell receptor beta chains follows, all from one sample in a study of siplizumab effects on memory and regulatory T cells. Profiling relied on immunoSEQ multiplex PCR, and the TCRdb table lists in-frame clones only, not all of them. Of under 130,000 clones listed, roughly 91% are singletons. Sequencing used CD4+ T cells sorted from blood. The source is a human donor in good health. The CDR3 runs from the conserved cysteine through the conserved F or W. D genes are given only for firm matches. Not all rows give a size; the values are once, few, many and, for expanded clones, a class.

TRBJ1-4 | NA | NA | TRBV7-2 | TGTGCCAGCAGCTCGAGCCCACAGAAGGGTGAAAAACTGTTTTTT | CASSSSPQKGEKLFF
TRBJ1-1 | NA | once | TRBV14 | TGTGCCAGCAGCTTCTCCCAGGGGTATCGTTGGTCTGAAGCTTTCTTT | CASSFSQGYRWSEAFF
TRBJ2-3 | NA | once | TRBV29-1 | TGCAGCGTGGGAGCCGGACAGTTTACAGATACGCAGTATTTT | CSVGAGQFTDTQYF
TRBJ2-3 | TRBD1 | NA | TRBV9 | TGTGCCAGCAGCGTAGCTACACAGGGGAAAGATACGCAGTATTTT | CASSVATQGKDTQYF
TRBJ1-1 | NA | once | TRBV5-6 | TGTGCCAGCAGCTTGACACCTACTGAAGCTTTCTTT | CASSLTPTEAFF
TRBJ2-7 | NA | once | TRBV7-8 | TGTGCCAGCAGCCCCGTGTTGGGACAAAAGCACTACGAGCAGTACTTC | CASSPVLGQKHYEQYF
TRBJ1-5 | NA | NA | TRBV19 | TGTGCCCGTCATGACCCAAATCAGCCCCAGCATTTT | CARHDPNQPQHF
TRBJ1-5 | NA | NA | TRBV7-6 | TGTGCCAGCAGCTTAGGGACAGTGAATAGCAATCAGCCCCAGCATTTT | CASSLGTVNSNQPQHF
TRBJ1-1 | NA | NA | TRBV7-7 | TGTGCTAGCAGTCTTCCACGTACGATTGAAGCTTTCTTT | CASSLPRTIEAFF
TRBJ1-2 | TRBD1 | once | TRBV19 | TGTGCCAGTAGTATACCAGGGGGTAACTATGGCTACACCTTC | CASSIPGGNYGYTF
TRBJ2-7 | TRBD2 | once | TRBV5-1 | TGCGCCAGCAGGACTAGCGGTCTTTCCTACGAGCAGTACTTC | CASRTSGLSYEQYF
TRBJ2-3 | TRBD2 | NA | TRBV19 | TGTGCCAGTAGTATAGGCGGGGGGCGCACAGATACGCAGTATTTT | CASSIGGGRTDTQYF
TRBJ2-7 | TRBD2 | NA | TRBV6-5 | TGTGCCAGCAGACCTTCGGGGGGTTACGAGCAGTACTTC | CASRPSGGYEQYF
TRBJ2-1 | NA | NA | TRBV27 | TGTGCCAGCAGGCTTGACTACGGTGAGCAGTTCTTC | CASRLDYGEQFF
TRBJ1-5 | NA | NA | TRBV4-1 | TGCGCCAGCAGTCGGGACCGGTTTAGCAATCAGCCCCAGCATTTT | CASSRDRFSNQPQHF
TRBJ2-2 | NA | NA | TRBV19 | TGTGCCAGTAGAAAGAGCGACACCGGGGAGCTGTTTTTT | CASRKSDTGELFF
TRBJ1-6 | NA | NA | TRBV28 | TGTGCCAGCAGTTTAAGCAGGGGTGGTTCACCCCTCCACTTT | CASSLSRGGSPLHF
TRBJ1-5 | NA | NA | TRBV28 | TGTGCCAGCAGGGATTACAATCAGCCCCAGCATTTT | CASRDYNQPQHF
TRBJ2-7 | NA | NA | TRBV9 | TGTGCCAGCAGCGTTGGGGGCTACGAGCAGTACTTC | CASSVGGYEQYF
TRBJ1-5 | NA | NA | TRBV6-1 | TGTGCCAGCAGTGGGGTCTCTCGGGGGCCCAATCAGCCCCAGCATTTT | CASSGVSRGPNQPQHF
TRBJ1-2 | NA | NA | TRBV5-1 | TGCGCCAGCAGCACCGGGTTCGAGTACTATGGCTACACCTTC | CASSTGFEYYGYTF
TRBJ2-1 | NA | NA | TRBV9 | TGTGCCAGCAGCGTAGAACTGCGGGCGGGTACTGAGCAGTTCTTC | CASSVELRAGTEQFF
TRBJ2-5 | NA | NA | TRBV5-4 | TGTGCCAGCAGCCCACGACTAGGGCTCCAAGAGACCCAGTACTTC | CASSPRLGLQETQYF
TRBJ1-4 | TRBD1 | NA | TRBV7-9 | TGTGCCAGCAGCTTCCCGGGACAGGGAGGCGGAGTTGAAAAACTGTTTTTT | CASSFPGQGGGVEKLFF
TRBJ2-7 | NA | NA | TRBV5-1 | TGCGCCAGCAGCCCAGATGGTGCCGAGCAGTACTTC | CASSPDGAEQYF
TRBJ1-5 | NA | NA | TRBV18 | TGTGCCAGCTCCCCCGACAGAAATCAGCCCCAGCATTTT | CASSPDRNQPQHF
TRBJ1-5 | TRBD1 | NA | TRBV27 | TGTGCCAGCAGTTCCACGGGACAGTCGGAGCCCCAGCATTTT | CASSSTGQSEPQHF
TRBJ1-2 | TRBD1 | NA | TRBV5-1 | TGCGCCAGCAGCCCGCGACAGGGGGTAATGGACGGCTACACCTTC | CASSPRQGVMDGYTF
TRBJ1-1 | NA | NA | TRBV28 | TGTGCCAGCAGACTGGGAGAAAGTAAAGCTTTCTTT | CASRLGESKAFF
TRBJ2-1 | TRBD2 | NA | TRBV27 | TGTGCCAGCAGTTTAGGTCTAGCGGGAGGGCCGCGCTCCTACAATGAGCAGTTCTTC | CASSLGLAGGPRSYNEQFF
TRBJ2-7 | TRBD2 | once | TRBV18 | TGTGCCAGCTCCCCTCCGGGAGGGGGGGGTGCCTACGAGCAGTACTTC | CASSPPGGGGAYEQYF
TRBJ2-3 | TRBD2 | NA | TRBV7-3 | TGTGCCAGCAGCTTTCAGCGGGGCAGAAGAACAGATACGCAGTATTTT | CASSFQRGRRTDTQYF
TRBJ1-4 | TRBD1 | once | TRBV30 | TGTGCCTGGAGGGGACAGGGGAATGAAAAACTGTTTTTT | CAWRGQGNEKLFF
TRBJ2-2 | NA | NA | TRBV9 | TGTGCCAGCAGCGTAGCTTGGGCAGGGCCGGGTTCTAGGCTGTTTTTT | CASSVAWAGPGSRLFF
TRBJ1-5 | NA | NA | TRBV6-6 | TGTGCCAGCAGGACCTGGGGGGAACGCAATCAGCCCCAGCATTTT | CASRTWGERNQPQHF
TRBJ2-1 | NA | NA | TRBV5-4 | TGTGCCAGCAGCTTGCTCGCAGGTCGTGGTCTCTCCTACAATGAGCAGTTCTTC | CASSLLAGRGLSYNEQFF
TRBJ2-7 | NA | NA | TRBV19 | TGTGCCAGTAGTGTCGGACAGTTCTCCTACGAGCAGTACTTC | CASSVGQFSYEQYF
TRBJ1-1 | NA | few | TRBV4-1 | TGCGCCAGCAGCCAAGGACCCAAGAACACTGAAGCTTTCTTT | CASSQGPKNTEAFF
TRBJ2-1 | NA | NA | TRBV14 | TGTGCCAGCAGCCAAGTTGGGACGGAGAGTCTATGGGAGCAGTTCTTC | CASSQVGTESLWEQFF
TRBJ1-2 | NA | NA | TRBV7-3 | TGTGCCAGCAGCTTAGGGGGGCGTAATATGGATGGCTACACCTTC | CASSLGGRNMDGYTF
TRBJ2-1 | TRBD2 | once | TRBV5-1 | TGCGCCAGCAGTGCCGGGACTAACTACAATGAGCAGTTCTTC | CASSAGTNYNEQFF
TRBJ2-1 | TRBD2 | NA | TRBV10-3 | TGTGCCATCAGTGAACGCTGGACTAGCGGGGGGGCCTACAATGAGCAGTTCTTC | CAISERWTSGGAYNEQFF
TRBJ1-1 | NA | NA | TRBV6-5 | TGTGCCAGCAGTTACGGGACACCTACTGAAGCTTTCTTT | CASSYGTPTEAFF